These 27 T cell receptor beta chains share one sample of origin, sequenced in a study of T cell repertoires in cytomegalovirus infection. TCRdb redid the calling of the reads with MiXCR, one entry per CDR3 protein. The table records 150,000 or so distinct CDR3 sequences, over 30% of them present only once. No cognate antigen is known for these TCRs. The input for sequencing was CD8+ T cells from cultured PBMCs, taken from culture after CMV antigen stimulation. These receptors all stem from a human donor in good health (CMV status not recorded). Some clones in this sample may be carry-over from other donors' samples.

This CDR3 reads CASSRPTGLAGGPETQYF. In DNA, the CDR3 is TGTGCCAGTAGTCGACCTACGGGACTAGCGGGGGGGCCGGAGACCCAGTACTTC. The chain links TRBV19 to TRBJ2-5; TRBD2 agrees at 16 bases. CDR1 and CDR2 from the germline V gene are LNHDA and SQIVND (reference sequence). The CDR3 is made up of 18 amino acids. After removal of 5 bases from V and 5 bases from J, the junction contained 11 bases not matched to a gene.

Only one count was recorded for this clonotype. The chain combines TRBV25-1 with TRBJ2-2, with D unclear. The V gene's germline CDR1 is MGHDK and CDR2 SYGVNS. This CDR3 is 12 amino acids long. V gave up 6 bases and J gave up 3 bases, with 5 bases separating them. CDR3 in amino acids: CASREDTGELFF. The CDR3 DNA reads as TGTGCCAGCAGAGAAGACACCGGGGAGCTGTTTTTT.

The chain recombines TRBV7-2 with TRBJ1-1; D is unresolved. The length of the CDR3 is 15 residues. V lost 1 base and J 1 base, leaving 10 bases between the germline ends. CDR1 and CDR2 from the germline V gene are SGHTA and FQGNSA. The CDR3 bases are TGTGCCAGCAGCTTAGAATTAGGTCCGAACACTGAAGCTTTCTTT. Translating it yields CASSLELGPNTEAFF.

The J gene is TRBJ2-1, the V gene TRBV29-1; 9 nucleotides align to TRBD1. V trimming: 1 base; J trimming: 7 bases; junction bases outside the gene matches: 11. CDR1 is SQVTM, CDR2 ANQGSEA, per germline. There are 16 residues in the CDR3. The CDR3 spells CSVEGTWGQGNNEQFF. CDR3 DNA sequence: TGCAGCGTTGAAGGTACCTGGGGACAGGGTAATAATGAGCAGTTCTTC.

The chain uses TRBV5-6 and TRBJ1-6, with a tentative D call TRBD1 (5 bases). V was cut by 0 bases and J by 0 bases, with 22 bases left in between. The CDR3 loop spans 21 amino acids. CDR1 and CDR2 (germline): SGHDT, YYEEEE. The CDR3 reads CASSLVGPTDRGGSYNSPLHF. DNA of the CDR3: TGTGCCAGCAGCTTGGTGGGACCGACGGACCGGGGGGGCTCCTATAATTCACCCCTCCACTTT.

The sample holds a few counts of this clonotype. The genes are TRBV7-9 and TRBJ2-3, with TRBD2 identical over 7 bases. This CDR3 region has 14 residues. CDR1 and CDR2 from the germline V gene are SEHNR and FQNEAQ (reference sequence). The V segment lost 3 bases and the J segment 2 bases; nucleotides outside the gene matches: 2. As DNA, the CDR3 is TGTGCCAGCAGCTTGCGGGGGTCCACAGATACGCAGTATTTT. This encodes CASSLRGSTDTQYF.

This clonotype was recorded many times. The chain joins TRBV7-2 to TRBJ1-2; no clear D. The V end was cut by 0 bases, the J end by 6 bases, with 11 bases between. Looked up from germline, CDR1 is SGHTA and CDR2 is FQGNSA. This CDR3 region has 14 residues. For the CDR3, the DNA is TGTGCCAGCAGCTTAGCGCGGGGAAAGGATGGCTACACCTTC. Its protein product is CASSLARGKDGYTF.

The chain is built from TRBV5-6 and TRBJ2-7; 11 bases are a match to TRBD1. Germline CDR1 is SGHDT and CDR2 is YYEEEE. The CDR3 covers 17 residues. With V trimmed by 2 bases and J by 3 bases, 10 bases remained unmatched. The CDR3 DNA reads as TGTGCCAGCAGCTTCACCGGGACAGGGGGGACCCTCTACGAGCAGTACTTC. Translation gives CASSFTGTGGTLYEQYF.

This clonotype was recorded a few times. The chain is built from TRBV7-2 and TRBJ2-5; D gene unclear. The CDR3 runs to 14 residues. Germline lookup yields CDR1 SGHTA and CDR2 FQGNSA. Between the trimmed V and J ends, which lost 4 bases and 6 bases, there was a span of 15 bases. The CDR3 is CASSSARRKKTQYF. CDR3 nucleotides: TGTGCCAGCAGCTCAGCCCGCAGGAAAAAGACCCAGTACTTC.

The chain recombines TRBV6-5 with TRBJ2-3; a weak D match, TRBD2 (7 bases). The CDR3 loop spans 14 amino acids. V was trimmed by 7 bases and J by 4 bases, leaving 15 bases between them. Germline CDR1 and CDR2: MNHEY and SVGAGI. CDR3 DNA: TGTGCCAGCATGGGGGGGGGGCCGGCAGATACGCAGTATTTT. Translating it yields CASMGGGPADTQYF.

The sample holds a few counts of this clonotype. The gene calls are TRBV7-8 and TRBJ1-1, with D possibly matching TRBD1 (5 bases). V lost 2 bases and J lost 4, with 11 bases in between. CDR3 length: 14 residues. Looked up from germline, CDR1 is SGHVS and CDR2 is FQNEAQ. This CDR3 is CASSLYRQSTEAFF. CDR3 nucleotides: TGTGCCAGCAGCTTATACAGGCAAAGCACTGAAGCTTTCTTT.

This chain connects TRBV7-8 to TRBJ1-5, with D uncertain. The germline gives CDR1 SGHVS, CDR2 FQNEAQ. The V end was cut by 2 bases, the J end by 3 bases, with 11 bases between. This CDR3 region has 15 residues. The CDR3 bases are TGTGCCAGCAGCTTATACGGCGGATACAATCAGCCCCAGCATTTT. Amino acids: CASSLYGGYNQPQHF.

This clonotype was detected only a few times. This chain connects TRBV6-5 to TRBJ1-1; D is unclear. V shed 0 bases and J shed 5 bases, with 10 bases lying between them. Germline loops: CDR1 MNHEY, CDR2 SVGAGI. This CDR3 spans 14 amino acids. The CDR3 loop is CASSYSFPPTEAFF. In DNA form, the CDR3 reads TGTGCCAGCAGTTACTCGTTCCCCCCGACTGAAGCTTTCTTT.

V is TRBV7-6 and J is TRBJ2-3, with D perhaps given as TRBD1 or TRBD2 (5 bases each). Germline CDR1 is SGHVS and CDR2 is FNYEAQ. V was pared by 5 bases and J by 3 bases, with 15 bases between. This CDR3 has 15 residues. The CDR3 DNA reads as TGTGCCAGCAGCCCCAGAAGGGGCGGGACAGATACGCAGTATTTT. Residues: CASSPRRGGTDTQYF.

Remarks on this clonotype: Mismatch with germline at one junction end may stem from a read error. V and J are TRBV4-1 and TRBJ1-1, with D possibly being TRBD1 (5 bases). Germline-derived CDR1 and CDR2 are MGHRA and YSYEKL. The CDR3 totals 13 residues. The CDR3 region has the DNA TGCACCAGCAGCCCGGGACCGAACACTGAAGCTTTCTTT. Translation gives CTSSPGPNTEAFF.

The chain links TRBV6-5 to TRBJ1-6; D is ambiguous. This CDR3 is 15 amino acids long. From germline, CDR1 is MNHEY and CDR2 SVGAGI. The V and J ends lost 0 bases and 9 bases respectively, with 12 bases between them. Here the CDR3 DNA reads TGTGCCAGCAGTTACTCTCGGACCTCGGGTTCACCCCTCCACTTT. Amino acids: CASSYSRTSGSPLHF.

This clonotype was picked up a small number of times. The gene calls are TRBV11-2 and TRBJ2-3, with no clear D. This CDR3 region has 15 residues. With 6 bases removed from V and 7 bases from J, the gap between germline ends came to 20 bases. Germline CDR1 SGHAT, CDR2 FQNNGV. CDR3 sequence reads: CASRLNGPIRYTQYF. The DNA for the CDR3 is TGTGCCAGCAGACTGAACGGCCCCATTCGATATACGCAGTATTTT.

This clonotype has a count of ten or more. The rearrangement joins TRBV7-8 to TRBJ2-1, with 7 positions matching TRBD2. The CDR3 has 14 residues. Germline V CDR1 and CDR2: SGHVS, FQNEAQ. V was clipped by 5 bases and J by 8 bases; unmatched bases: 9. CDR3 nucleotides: TGTGCCAGCAGCCACATCGCGGGGGTGGATGAGCAGTTCTTC. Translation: CASSHIAGVDEQFF.

In nucleotides, the CDR3 is TGTGCCAGCAGCTACGGACAGGTCCAAGAGACCCAGTACTTC. It specifies CASSYGQVQETQYF. The J gene is TRBJ2-5, the V gene TRBV5-6; 7 nucleotides agree with TRBD1. V gave up 3 bases and J gave up 1 base; unmatched junction bases: 3. Germline CDR1 reads SGHDT; CDR2 reads YYEEEE. The CDR3 sequence is 14 residues long.

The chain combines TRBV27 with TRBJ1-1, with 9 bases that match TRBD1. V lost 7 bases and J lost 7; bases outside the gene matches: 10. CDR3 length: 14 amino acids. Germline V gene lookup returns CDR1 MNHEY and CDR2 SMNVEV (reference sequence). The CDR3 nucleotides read TGTGCCAGCACTCAAGGGACAGGGATCGGTGAAGCTTTCTTT. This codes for CASTQGTGIGEAFF.

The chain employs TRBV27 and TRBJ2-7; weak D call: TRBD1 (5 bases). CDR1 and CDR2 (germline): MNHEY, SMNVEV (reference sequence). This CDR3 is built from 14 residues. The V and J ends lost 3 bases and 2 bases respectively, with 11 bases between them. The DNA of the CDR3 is TGTGCCAGCAGTTTGAAGGGGCTTCCCTACGAGCAGTACTTC. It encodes CASSLKGLPYEQYF.

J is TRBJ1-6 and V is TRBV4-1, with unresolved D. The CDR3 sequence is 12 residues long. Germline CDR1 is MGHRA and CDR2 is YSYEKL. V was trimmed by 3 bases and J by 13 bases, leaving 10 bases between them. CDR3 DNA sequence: TGCGCCAGCAGCCACGGCTCGGGGCCCCTCCACTTT. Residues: CASSHGSGPLHF.

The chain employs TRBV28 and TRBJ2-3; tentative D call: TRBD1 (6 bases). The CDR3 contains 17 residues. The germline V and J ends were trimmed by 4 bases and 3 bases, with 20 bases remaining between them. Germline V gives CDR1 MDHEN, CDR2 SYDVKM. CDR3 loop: CASSYVRPGVATDTQYF. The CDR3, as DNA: TGTGCCAGCAGTTACGTTAGACCAGGGGTAGCTACAGATACGCAGTATTTT.

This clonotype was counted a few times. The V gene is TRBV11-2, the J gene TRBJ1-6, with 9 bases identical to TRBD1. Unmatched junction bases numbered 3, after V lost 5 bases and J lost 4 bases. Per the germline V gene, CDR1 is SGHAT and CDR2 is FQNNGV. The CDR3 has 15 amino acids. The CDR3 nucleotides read TGTGCCAGCAGCCCCGGGACAGGGTATAATTCACCCCTCCACTTT. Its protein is CASSPGTGYNSPLHF.

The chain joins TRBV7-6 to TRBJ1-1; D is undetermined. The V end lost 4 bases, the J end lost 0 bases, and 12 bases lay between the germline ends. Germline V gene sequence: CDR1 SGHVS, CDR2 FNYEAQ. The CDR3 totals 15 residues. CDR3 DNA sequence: TGTGCCAGCAGCTCTGATTTGACCATGAACACTGAAGCTTTCTTT. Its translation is CASSSDLTMNTEAFF.

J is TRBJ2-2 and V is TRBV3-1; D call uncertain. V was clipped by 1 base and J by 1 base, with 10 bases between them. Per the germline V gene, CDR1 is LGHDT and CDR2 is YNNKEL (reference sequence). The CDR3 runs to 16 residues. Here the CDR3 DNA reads TGTGCCAGCAGCCAAGCGTTAACGGAGAACACCGGGGAGCTGTTTTTT. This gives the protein CASSQALTENTGELFF.

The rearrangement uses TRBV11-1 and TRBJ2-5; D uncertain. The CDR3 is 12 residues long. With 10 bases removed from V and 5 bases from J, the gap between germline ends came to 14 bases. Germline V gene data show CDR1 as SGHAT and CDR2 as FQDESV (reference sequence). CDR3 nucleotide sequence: TGTGCCACCCAGGACGGATCGGAGACCCAGTACTTC. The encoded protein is CATQDGSETQYF.